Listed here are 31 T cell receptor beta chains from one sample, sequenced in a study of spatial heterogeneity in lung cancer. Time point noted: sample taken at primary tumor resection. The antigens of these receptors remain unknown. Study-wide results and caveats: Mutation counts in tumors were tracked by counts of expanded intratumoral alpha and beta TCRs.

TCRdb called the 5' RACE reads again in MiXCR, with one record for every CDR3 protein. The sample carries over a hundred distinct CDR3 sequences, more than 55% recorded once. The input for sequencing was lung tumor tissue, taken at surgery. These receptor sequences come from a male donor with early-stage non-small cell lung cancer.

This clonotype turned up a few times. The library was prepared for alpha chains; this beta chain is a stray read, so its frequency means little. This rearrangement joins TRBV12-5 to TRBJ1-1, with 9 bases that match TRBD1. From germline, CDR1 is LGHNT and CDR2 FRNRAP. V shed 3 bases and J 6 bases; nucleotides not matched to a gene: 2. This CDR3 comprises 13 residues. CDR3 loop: CASGLWDRAEAFF. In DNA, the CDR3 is TGTGCTAGTGGTTTATGGGACAGGGCTGAAGCTTTCTTT.

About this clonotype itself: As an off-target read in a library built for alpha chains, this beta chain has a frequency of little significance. CDR3 sequence (DNA): TGTGCCAGCTTGGGGCCGGCGGATTCCTACGAGCAGTACTTC. Its protein is CASLGPADSYEQYF. The chain employs TRBV28 and TRBJ2-7; a weak D match, TRBD1 (5 bases). This CDR3 is built from 14 residues. Looked up from germline, CDR1 is MDHEN and CDR2 is SYDVKM. V lost 8 bases to trimming and J lost 1 base, with 15 bases between them.

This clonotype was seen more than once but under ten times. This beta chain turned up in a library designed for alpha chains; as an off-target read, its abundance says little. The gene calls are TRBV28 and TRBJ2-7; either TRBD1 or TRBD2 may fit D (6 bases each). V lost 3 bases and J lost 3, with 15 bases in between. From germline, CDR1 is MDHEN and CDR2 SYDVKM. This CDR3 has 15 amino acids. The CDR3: CASSFGGGTHYEQYF. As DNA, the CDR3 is TGTGCCAGCAGTTTCGGAGGGGGAACACACTACGAGCAGTACTTC.

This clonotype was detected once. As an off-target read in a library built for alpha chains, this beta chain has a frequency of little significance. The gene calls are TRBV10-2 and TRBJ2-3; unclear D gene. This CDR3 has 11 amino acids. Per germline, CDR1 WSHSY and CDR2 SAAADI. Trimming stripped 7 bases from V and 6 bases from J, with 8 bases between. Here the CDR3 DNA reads TGCGCCAGCAAACAAGCGGATACGCAGTATTTT. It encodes CASKQADTQYF.

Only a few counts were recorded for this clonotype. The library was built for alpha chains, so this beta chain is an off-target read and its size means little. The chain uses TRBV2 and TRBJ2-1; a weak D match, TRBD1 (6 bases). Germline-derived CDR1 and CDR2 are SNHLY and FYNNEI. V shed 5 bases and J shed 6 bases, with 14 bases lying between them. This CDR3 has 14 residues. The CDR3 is CASSPWTAPNEQFF. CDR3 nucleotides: TGTGCCAGCAGTCCATGGACAGCCCCCAATGAGCAGTTCTTC.

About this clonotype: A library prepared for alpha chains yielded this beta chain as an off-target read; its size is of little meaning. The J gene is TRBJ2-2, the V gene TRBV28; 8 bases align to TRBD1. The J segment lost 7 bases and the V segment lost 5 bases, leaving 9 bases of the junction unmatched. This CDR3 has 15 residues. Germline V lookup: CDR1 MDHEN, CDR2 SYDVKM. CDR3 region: CASSPTGDHGGELFF. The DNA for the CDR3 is TGTGCCAGCAGTCCGACAGGGGATCACGGCGGGGAGCTGTTTTTT.

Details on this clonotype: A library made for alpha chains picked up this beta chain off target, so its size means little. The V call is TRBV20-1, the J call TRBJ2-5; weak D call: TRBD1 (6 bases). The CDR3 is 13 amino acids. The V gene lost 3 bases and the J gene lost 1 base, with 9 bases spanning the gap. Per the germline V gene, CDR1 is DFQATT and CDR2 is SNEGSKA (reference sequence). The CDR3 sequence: CSARRGTQETQYF. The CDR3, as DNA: TGCAGTGCTAGGAGGGGGACCCAAGAGACCCAGTACTTC.

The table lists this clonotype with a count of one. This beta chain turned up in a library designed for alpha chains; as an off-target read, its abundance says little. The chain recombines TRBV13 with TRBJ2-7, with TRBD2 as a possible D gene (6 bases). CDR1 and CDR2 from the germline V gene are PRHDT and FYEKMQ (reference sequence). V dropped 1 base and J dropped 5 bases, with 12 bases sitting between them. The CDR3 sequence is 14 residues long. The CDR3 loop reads CASSLATGRHEQYF. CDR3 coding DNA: TGTGCCAGCAGCTTAGCCACCGGGAGACACGAGCAGTACTTC.

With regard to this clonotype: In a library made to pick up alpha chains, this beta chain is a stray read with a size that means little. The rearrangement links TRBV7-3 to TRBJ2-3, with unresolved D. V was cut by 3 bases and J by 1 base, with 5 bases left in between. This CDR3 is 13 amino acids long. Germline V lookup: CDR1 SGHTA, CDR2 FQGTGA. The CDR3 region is CASSFSGTDTQYF. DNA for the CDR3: TGTGCCAGCAGCTTCTCCGGCACAGATACGCAGTATTTT.

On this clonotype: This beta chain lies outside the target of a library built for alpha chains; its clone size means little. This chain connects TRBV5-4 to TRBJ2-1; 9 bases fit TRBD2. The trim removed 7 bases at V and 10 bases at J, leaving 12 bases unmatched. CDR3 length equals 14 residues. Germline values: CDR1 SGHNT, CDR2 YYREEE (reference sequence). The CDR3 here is CASSVAGELGEQFF. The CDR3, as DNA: TGTGCCAGCTCAGTAGCGGGGGAGCTCGGGGAGCAGTTCTTC.

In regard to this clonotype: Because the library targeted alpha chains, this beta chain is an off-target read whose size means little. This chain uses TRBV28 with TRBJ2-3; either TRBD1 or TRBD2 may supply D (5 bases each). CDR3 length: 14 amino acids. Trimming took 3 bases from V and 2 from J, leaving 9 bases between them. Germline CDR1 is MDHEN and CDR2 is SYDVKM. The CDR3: CASSFTGTTDTQYF. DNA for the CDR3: TGTGCCAGCAGTTTCACGGGGACCACAGATACGCAGTATTTT. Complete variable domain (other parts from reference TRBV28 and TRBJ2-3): DVKVTQSSRYLVKRTGEKVFLECVQDMDHENMFWYRQDPGLGLRLIYFSYDVKMKEKGDIPEGYSVSREKKERFSLILESASTNQTSMYLCASSFTGTTDTQYFGPGTRLTVL.

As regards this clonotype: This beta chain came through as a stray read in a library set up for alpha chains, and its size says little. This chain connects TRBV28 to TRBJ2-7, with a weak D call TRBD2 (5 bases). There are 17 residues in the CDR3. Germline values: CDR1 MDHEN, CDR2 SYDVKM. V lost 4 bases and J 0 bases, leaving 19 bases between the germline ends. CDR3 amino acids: CASSSSGGGRLSYEQYF. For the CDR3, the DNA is TGTGCCAGCAGTTCGAGTGGAGGTGGCCGTCTCTCCTACGAGCAGTACTTC.

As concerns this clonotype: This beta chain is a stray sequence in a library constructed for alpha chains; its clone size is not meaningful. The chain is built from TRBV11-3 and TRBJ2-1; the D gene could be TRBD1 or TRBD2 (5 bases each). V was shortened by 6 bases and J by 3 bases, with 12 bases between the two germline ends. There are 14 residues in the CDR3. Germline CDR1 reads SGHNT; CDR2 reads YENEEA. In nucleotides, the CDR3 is TGTGCCAGCAGACCGGGAAGGGGCTACAATGAGCAGTTCTTC. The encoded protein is CASRPGRGYNEQFF.

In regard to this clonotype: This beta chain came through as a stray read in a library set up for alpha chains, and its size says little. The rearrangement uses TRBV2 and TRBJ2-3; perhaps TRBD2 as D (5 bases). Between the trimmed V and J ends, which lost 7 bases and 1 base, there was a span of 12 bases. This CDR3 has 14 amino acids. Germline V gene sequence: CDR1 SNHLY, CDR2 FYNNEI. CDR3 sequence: CASNTVRGTDTQYF. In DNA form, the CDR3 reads TGTGCCAGCAATACCGTGAGGGGCACAGATACGCAGTATTTT. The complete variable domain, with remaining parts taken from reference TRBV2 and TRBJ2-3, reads EPEVTQTPSHQVTQMGQEVILRCVPISNHLYFYWYRQILGQKVEFLVSFYNNEISEKSEIFDDQFSVERPDGSNFTLKIRSTKLEDSAMYFCASNTVRGTDTQYFGPGTRLTVL.

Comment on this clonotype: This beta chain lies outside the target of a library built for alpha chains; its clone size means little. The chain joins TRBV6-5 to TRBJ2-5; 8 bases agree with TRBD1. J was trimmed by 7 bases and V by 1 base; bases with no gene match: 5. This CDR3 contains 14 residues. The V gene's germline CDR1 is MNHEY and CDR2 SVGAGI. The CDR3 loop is CASSYFTGGSTQYF. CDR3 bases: TGTGCCAGCAGTTACTTTACAGGGGGGTCGACCCAGTACTTC.

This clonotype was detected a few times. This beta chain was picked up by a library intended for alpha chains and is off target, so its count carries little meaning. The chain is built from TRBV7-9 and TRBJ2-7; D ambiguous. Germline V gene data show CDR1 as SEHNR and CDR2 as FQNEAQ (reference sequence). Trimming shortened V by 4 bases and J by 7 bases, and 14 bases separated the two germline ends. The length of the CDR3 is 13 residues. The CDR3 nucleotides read TGTGCCAGCAGCTCCCTCGTTCCGTTTGAGCAGTACTTC. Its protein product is CASSSLVPFEQYF.

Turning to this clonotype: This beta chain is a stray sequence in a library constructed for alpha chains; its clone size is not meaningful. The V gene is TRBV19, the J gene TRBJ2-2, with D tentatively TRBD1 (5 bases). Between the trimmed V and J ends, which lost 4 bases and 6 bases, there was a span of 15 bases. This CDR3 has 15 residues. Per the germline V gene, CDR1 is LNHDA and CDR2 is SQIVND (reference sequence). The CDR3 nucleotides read TGTGCCAGTAGTAACCCAGGGTTTCAGGCCGGGGAGCTGTTTTTT. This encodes CASSNPGFQAGELFF.

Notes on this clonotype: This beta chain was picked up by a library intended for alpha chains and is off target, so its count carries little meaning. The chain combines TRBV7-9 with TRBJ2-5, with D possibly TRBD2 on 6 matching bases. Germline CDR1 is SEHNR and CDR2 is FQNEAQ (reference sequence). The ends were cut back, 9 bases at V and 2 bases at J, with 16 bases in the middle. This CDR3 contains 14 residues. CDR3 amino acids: CASMYPGLQETQYF. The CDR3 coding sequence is TGTGCCAGTATGTACCCGGGACTTCAAGAGACCCAGTACTTC.

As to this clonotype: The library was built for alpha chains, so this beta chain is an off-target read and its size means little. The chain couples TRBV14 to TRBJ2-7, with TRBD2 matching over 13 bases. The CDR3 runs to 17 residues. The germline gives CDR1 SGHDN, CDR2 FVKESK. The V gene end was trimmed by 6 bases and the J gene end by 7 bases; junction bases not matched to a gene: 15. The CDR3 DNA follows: TGTGCCAGCAGGTCCGGGACTAGCGGGGCGTGGAGCGGAGAGCAGTACTTC. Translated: CASRSGTSGAWSGEQYF.

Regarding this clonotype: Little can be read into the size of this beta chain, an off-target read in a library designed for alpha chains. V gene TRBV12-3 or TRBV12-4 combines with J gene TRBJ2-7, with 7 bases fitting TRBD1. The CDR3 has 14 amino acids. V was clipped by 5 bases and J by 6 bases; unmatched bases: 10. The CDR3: CASSPSTGTVEQYF. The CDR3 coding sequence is TGTGCCAGCAGTCCGAGCACCGGGACAGTCGAGCAGTACTTC.

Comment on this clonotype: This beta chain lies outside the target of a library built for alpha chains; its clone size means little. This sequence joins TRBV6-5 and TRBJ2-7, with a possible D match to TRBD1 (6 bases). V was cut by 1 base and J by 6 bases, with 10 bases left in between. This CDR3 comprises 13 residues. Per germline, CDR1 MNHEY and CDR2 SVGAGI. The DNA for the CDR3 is TGTGCCAGCAGTTACTGGACAGAGTCCGAGCAGTACTTC. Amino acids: CASSYWTESEQYF.

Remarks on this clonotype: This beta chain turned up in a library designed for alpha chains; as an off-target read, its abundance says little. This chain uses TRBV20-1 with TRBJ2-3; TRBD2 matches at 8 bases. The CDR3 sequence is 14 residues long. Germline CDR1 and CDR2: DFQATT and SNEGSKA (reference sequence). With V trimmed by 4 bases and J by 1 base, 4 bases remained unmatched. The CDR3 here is CSATSRGGTDTQYF. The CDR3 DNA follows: TGCAGTGCTACTTCGCGGGGGGGCACAGATACGCAGTATTTT.

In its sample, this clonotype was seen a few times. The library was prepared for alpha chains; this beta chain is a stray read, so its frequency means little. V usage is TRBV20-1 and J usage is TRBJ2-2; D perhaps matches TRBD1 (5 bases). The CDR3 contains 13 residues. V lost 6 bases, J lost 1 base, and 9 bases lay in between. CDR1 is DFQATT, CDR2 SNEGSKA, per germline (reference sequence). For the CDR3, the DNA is TGCAGTGCCCACGGACAGAACACCGGGGAGCTGTTTTTT. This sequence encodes CSAHGQNTGELFF.

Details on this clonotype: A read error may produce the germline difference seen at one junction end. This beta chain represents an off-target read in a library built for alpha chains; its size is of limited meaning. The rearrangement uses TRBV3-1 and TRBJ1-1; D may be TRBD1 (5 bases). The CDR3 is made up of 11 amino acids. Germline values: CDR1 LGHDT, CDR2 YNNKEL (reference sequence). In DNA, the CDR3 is TGTGCCAGCAGCCTTCAGGGACTAATACAGTTT. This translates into CASSLQGLIQF.

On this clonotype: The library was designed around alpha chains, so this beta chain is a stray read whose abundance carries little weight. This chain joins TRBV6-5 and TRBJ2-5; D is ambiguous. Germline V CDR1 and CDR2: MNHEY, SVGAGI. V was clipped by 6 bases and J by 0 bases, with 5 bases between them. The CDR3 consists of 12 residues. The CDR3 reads CASRGNQETQYF. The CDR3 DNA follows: TGTGCCAGCAGAGGTAACCAAGAGACCCAGTACTTC.

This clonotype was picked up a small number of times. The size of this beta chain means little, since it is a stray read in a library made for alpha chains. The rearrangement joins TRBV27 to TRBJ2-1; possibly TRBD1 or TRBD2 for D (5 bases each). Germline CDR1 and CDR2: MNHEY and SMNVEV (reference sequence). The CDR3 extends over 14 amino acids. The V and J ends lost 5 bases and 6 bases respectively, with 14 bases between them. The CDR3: CASSPTGSGNEQFF. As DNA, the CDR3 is TGTGCCAGCAGTCCCACAGGCAGCGGCAATGAGCAGTTCTTC.

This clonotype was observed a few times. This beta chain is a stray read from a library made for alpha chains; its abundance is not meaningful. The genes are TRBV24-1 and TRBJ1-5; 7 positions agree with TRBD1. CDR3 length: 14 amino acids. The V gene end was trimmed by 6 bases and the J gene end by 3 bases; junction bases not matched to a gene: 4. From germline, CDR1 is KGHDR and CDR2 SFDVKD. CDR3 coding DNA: TGTGCCACCAGTCAGGGGGGTCTCAATCAGCCCCAGCATTTT. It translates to CATSQGGLNQPQHF.

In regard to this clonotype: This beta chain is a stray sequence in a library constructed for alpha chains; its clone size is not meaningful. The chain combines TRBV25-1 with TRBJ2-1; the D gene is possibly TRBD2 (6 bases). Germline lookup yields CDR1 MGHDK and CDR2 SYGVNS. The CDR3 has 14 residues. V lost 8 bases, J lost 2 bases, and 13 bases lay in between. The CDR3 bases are TGTGCCAGCTCCTCGGGAGTCCCCTACAATGAGCAGTTCTTC. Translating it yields CASSSGVPYNEQFF. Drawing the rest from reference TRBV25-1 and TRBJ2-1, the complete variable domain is EADIYQTPRYLVIGTGKKITLECSQTMGHDKMYWYQQDPGMELHLIHYSYGVNSTEKGDLSSESTVSRIRTEHFPLTLESARPSHTSQYLCASSSGVPYNEQFFGPGTRLTVL.

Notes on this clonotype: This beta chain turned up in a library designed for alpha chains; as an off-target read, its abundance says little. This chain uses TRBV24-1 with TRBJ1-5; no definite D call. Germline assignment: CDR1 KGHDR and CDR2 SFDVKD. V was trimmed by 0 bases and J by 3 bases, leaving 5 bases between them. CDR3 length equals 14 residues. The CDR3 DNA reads TGTGCCACCAGTGATTTGAGTATCAATCAGCCCCAGCATTTT. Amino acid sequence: CATSDLSINQPQHF.

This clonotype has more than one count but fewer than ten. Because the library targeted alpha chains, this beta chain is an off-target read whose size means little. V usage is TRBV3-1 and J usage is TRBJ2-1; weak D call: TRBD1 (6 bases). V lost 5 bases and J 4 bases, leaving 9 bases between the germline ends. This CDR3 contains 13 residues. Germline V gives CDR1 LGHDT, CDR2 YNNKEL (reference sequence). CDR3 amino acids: CASSSTGYNEQFF. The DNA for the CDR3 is TGTGCCAGCAGCTCCACAGGGTACAATGAGCAGTTCTTC.

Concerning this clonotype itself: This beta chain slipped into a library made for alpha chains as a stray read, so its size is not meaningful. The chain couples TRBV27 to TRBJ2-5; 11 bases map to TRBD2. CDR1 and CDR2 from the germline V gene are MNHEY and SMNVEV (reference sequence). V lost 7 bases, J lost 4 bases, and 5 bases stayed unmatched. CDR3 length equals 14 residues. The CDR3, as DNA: TGTGCCAGCAAAGGACTAGCGGGCGGAGAGACCCAGTACTTC. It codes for CASKGLAGGETQYF.